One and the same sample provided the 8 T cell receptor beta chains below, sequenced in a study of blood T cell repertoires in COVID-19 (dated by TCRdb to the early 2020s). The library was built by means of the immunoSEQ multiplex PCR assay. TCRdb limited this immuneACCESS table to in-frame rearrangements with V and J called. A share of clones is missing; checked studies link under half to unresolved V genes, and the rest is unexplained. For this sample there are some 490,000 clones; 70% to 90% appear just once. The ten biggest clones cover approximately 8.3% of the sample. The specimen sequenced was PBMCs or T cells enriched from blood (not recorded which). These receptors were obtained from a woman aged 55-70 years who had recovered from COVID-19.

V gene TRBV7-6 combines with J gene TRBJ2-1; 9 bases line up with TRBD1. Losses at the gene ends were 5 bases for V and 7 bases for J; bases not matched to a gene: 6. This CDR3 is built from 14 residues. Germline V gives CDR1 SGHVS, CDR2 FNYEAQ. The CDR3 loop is CASSKQTGGNEQFF. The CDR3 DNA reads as TGTGCCAGCAGCAAACAGACAGGGGGGAATGAGCAGTTCTTC.

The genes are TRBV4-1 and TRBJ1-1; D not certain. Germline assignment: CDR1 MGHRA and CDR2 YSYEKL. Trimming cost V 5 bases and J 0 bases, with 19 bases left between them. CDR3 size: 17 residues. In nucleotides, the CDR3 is TGCGCCAGCAGCACCCTCCCGGGTATTCTCATGAACACTGAAGCTTTCTTT. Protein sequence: CASSTLPGILMNTEAFF.

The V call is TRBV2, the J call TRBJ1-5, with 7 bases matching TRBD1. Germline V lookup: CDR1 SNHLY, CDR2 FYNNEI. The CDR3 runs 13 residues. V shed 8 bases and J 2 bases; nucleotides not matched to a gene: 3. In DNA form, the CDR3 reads TGTGCCAGCGGGCAGGGGGGCAATCAGCCCCAGCATTTT. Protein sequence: CASGQGGNQPQHF.

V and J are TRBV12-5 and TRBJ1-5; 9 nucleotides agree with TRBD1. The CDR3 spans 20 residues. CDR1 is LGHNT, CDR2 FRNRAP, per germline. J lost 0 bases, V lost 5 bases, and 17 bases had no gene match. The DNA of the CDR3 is TGTGCTAGTGGTATCACCACCGGGACAGGGCTGTCATATAGCAATCAGCCCCAGCATTTT. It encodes CASGITTGTGLSYSNQPQHF. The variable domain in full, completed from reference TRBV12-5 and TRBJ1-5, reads DARVTQTPRHKVTEMGQEVTMRCQPILGHNTVFWYRQTMMQGLELLAYFRNRAPLDDSGMPKDRFSAEMPDATLATLKIQPSEPRDSAVYFCASGITTGTGLSYSNQPQHFGDGTRLSIL.

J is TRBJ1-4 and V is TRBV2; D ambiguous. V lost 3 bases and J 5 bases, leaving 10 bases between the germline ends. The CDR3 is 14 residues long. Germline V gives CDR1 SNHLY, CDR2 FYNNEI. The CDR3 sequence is CASSEHQANEKLFF. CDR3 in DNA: TGTGCCAGCAGTGAGCACCAAGCCAATGAAAAACTGTTTTTT.

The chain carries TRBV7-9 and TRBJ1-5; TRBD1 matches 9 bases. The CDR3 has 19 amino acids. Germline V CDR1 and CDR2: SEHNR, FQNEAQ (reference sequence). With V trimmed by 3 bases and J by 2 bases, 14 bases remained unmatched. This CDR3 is CASSLDCGTGNGGNQPQHF. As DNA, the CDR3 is TGTGCCAGCAGCTTGGACTGCGGGACAGGGAATGGGGGCAATCAGCCCCAGCATTTT.

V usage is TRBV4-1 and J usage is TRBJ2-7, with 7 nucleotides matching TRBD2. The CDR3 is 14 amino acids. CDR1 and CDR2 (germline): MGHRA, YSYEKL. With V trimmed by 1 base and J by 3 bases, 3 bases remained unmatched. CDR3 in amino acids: CASSQGSSGYEQYF. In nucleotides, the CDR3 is TGCGCCAGCAGCCAAGGCTCTAGCGGCTACGAGCAGTACTTC.

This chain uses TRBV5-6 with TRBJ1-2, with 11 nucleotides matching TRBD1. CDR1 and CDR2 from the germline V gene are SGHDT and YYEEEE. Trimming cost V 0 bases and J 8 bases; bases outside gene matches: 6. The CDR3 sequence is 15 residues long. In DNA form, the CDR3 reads TGTGCCAGCAGCTTGGCCGGACAGGGGGCGGGAGGCTACACCTTC. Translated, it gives CASSLAGQGAGGYTF.